The 15 T cell receptor beta chains below all came from one sample that was sequenced in a study of blood T cell repertoires in COVID-19. The protocol was immunoSEQ multiplex PCR, while the TCRdb copy is restricted to in-frame clones and leaves out a portion. The table has approximately 160,000 clones, 90% seen once. The sample consisted of peripheral blood. The receptors shown here come from a man aged 45-65 years with acute or convalescent COVID-19.

V is TRBV9 and J is TRBJ1-4; 8 nucleotides line up with TRBD1. The CDR3 runs 15 residues. CDR1 and CDR2 (germline): SGDLS, YYNGEE. The J segment lost 4 bases and the V segment lost 0 bases, leaving 2 bases of the junction unmatched. Written as DNA, the CDR3 is TGTGCCAGCAGCGTAGAAGACAGGGGTAATGAAAAACTGTTTTTT. Amino acids: CASSVEDRGNEKLFF. Looking up the rest from reference TRBV9 and TRBJ1-4 gives the full variable domain: DSGVTQTPKHLITATGQRVTLRCSPRSGDLSVYWYQQSLDQGLQFLIQYYNGEERAKGNILERFSAQQFPDLHSELNLSSLELGDSALYFCASSVEDRGNEKLFFGSGTQLSVL.

V is TRBV28 and J is TRBJ1-1; D possibly corresponds to TRBD1 (5 bases). Germline-derived CDR1 and CDR2 are MDHEN and SYDVKM. This CDR3 is built from 13 residues. V was cut by 2 bases and J by 6 bases, with 10 bases left in between. The CDR3 here is CASSLRGIPEAFF. The DNA for the CDR3 is TGTGCCAGCAGTTTACGGGGGATCCCTGAAGCTTTCTTT.

The chain links TRBV2 to TRBJ1-2, with a weak D call TRBD1 (5 bases). The length of the CDR3 is 15 residues. Trimming left V 1 base short and J 12 bases short, with 21 bases between. From germline, CDR1 is SNHLY and CDR2 FYNNEI. CDR3 sequence reads: CASSEGSRGVAGDTF. CDR3 nucleotide sequence: TGTGCCAGCAGTGAAGGGAGTCGGGGGGTAGCCGGGGACACCTTC.

The chain has TRBV4-1 and TRBJ1-2; possible D gene TRBD1, 5 bases. The V gene lost 4 bases and the J gene lost 5 bases, with 26 bases spanning the gap. This CDR3 contains 18 residues. Germline CDR1 and CDR2: MGHRA and YSYEKL. The chain's CDR3 is CASSPRSDSPHQNYGYTF. CDR3 in DNA: TGCGCCAGCAGCCCAAGGAGCGACAGCCCCCATCAAAATTATGGCTACACCTTC.

V gene TRBV4-2 combines with J gene TRBJ2-2; 10 bases match TRBD2. CDR1 is LGHNA and CDR2 is YNFKEQ in the germline V gene. The CDR3 contains 17 residues. The J segment lost 3 bases and the V segment lost 2 bases, leaving 6 bases of the junction unmatched. CDR3 coding DNA: TGTGCCAGCAGCCAAAATAGCGGGGGGCCCGACACCGGGGAGCTGTTTTTT. Protein: CASSQNSGGPDTGELFF.

This chain connects TRBV28 to TRBJ1-5, with TRBD1 identical over 7 bases. This CDR3 is 14 amino acids long. The junction had 5 bases not matched to a gene; V was cut back by 6 bases and J by 3 bases. Germline CDR1 and CDR2: MDHEN and SYDVKM. The CDR3 bases are TGTGCCAGCAGGCCGGGACAGATCAATCAGCCCCAGCATTTT. It codes for CASRPGQINQPQHF.

This sequence joins TRBV30 and TRBJ1-1; 8 bases map to TRBD1. V lost 5 bases, J lost 9 bases, and 8 bases stayed unmatched. Germline CDR1 reads GTSNPN; CDR2 reads SVGIG (reference sequence). The CDR3 extends over 12 amino acids. CDR3 protein: CAWGSTGDQAFF. The CDR3 coding sequence is TGTGCCTGGGGCTCGACAGGGGATCAAGCTTTCTTT.

The sample holds a few counts of this clone. Other DNA sequences in the sample encode the same CDR3. V and J are TRBV6-1 and TRBJ1-6; D call uncertain. The CDR3 is 13 amino acids. The germline V gene has CDR1 MNHNS and CDR2 SASEGT. Trimming removed 2 bases from V and 10 bases from J, with 9 bases in between. The CDR3 protein is CASSETGGSPLHF. Here the CDR3 DNA reads TGTGCCAGCAGTGAAACGGGAGGATCACCCCTCCACTTT.

This clone is a singleton in its sample. The CDR3 DNA sequence: TGTGCCAGCAGCTTCTCAGCGGGCACTGAAGCTTTCTTT. This gives the protein CASSFSAGTEAFF. V and J are TRBV7-3 and TRBJ1-1; D gene unclear. The CDR3 covers 13 residues. Germline V gene sequence: CDR1 SGHTA, CDR2 FQGTGA. Trimming shortened V by 3 bases and J by 4 bases, and 9 bases separated the two germline ends.

CDR3 DNA sequence: TGCGCCAGCAGCCAATTTGGACAGGGGAGGCAGCCCCAGCATTTT. It specifies CASSQFGQGRQPQHF. This chain uses TRBV4-1 with TRBJ1-5; 9 nucleotides line up with TRBD1. Germline CDR1 and CDR2: MGHRA and YSYEKL. There are 15 residues in the CDR3. V was clipped by 2 bases and J by 7 bases; unmatched bases: 6.

The gene calls are TRBV6-1 and TRBJ2-5, with D possibly TRBD2 on 5 matching bases. The CDR3 contains 12 residues. Germline assignment: CDR1 MNHNS and CDR2 SASEGT. Between the trimmed V and J ends, which lost 2 bases and 5 bases, there was a span of 6 bases. CDR3 region: CASSELAETQYF. The DNA for the CDR3 is TGTGCCAGCAGTGAACTAGCTGAGACCCAGTACTTC.

V is TRBV3-1 (or the pseudogene TRBV3-2) and J is TRBJ1-1, with no clear D. The V gene lost 4 bases and the J gene lost 7 bases, with 13 bases spanning the gap. This CDR3 spans 13 amino acids. Looked up from germline, CDR1 is LGHDT and CDR2 is YNNKEL (reference sequence). The CDR3 sequence is CASSPRGQIEAFF. CDR3 bases: TGTGCCAGCAGCCCCCGCGGGCAAATTGAAGCTTTCTTT.

The chain combines TRBV7-3 with TRBJ2-7, with 7 bases matching TRBD1. Trimming removed 4 bases from V and 1 base from J; junction bases left unmatched: 7. The CDR3 is 15 residues long. Germline V gene sequence: CDR1 SGHTA, CDR2 FQGTGA. The CDR3 is CASSYRGQPSYEQYV. The DNA for the CDR3 is TGTGCCAGCAGCTATAGGGGACAGCCGTCCTACGAGCAGTACGTC.

This chain connects TRBV7-8 to TRBJ1-4; the D gene is possibly TRBD1 (5 bases). Germline CDR1 reads SGHVS; CDR2 reads FQNEAQ. There are 12 residues in the CDR3. V shed 5 bases and J shed 5 bases, with 6 bases lying between them. This chain's CDR3 is CASSPGNEKLFF. The CDR3, as DNA: TGTGCCAGCAGCCCAGGGAATGAAAAACTGTTTTTT.

This chain uses TRBV7-9 with TRBJ1-2; 7 nucleotides agree with TRBD1. The CDR3 has 15 residues. Germline V gives CDR1 SEHNR, CDR2 FQNEAQ (reference sequence). With 5 bases clipped from V and 5 bases from J, the junction kept 11 bases outside the gene matches. CDR3 coding DNA: TGTGCCAGCAGCACGCAACCCGACAGGGCGTATGGCTACACCTTC. The encoded protein is CASSTQPDRAYGYTF.